This paragraph covers one T cell receptor beta chain sequence. What it binds is unknown. The data were obtained in a study of cytomegalovirus exposure and HLA in healthy donors. Germline-derived CDR1 and CDR2 are SGHAT and FQNNGV. The CDR3 length is 15 residues. Between the trimmed V and J ends, which lost 1 base and 5 bases, there was a span of 14 bases. Whole-study results and caveats: Beyond CMV serostatus, there was no information to go on about immune exposure.

PCR used 60 Vbeta primers and 13 Jbeta primers. Clones were sequenced by immunoSEQ multiplex PCR, and TCRdb holds only the in-frame ones, with some missing. The sample holds about 140,000 clones, over 70% seen once. Sequenced: PBMCs. The genes are TRBV11-2 and TRBJ1-1; possibly TRBD1 for D (5 bases). The sequence derives from a man aged 40-49 years in good health and CMV-seronegative. CDR3 protein: CASSLAGGAHTEAFF. The DNA for the CDR3 is TGTGCCAGCAGCTTAGCTGGAGGGGCGCATACTGAAGCTTTCTTT.